Listed here is a single T cell receptor (beta chain). Its target is not known. The data derive from a study of T cell responses to AZD1222 COVID-19 vaccine. Findings and limits, study-wide: Possibly, clonal diversity was underestimated; donors were largely white British and included more females.

CDR1 and CDR2 from the germline V gene are GTSNPN and SVGIG (reference sequence). CDR3 size: 12 residues. Trimming removed 1 base from V and 5 bases from J; junction bases left unmatched: 0. Only in-frame clones appear in the TCRdb table, and some are missing; sequencing was by immunoSEQ multiplex PCR. The profile shows about 120,000 clones, approximately 90% of them singletons. The TCR sequence derives from an adult who received the AZD1222 COVID-19 vaccine. The chain employs TRBV30 and TRBJ1-1; TRBD1 matches 8 bases. The sample in question was peripheral blood, obtained 28 days after the second AZD1222 dose. CDR3 bases: TGTGCCTGGAGTGGGACAGGGACTGAAGCTTTCTTT. Translated: CAWSGTGTEAFF.